This TCR beta chain was recovered during a study of CD8 T cells in ankylosing spondylitis. General study findings and limits: As reported, disease-linked clones showed significant enrichment in matched ankylosing spondylitis synovial fluid. Relatively rare in peripheral blood, disease-linked clones were also CD8+. A TCR beta motif of 7 or 8 highly homologous variants appeared characteristic of ankylosing spondylitis blood. Certain motif variants had earlier been reported in reactive arthritis synovial fluid and blood.

Concerning this clonotype: Its antigen remains unidentified.

TCR beta libraries were made by quantitative 5'-RACE with molecular barcodes. MiXCR, applied by TCRdb to the 5' RACE reads, yields one record per CDR3 protein. This table has over 400,000 distinct CDR3 sequences, roughly a quarter appearing once. The CDR3 runs 14 residues. The germline gives CDR1 SGHRS, CDR2 YFSETQ. V shed 5 bases, J shed 1 base, and the junction held 4 bases outside the gene matches. This TCR was sampled from a male donor with ankylosing spondylitis. V is TRBV5-1 and J is TRBJ2-5; 8 bases are a match to TRBD1. Sequences were obtained from blood, either unsorted or a sorted T cell fraction (not recorded which). The CDR3 DNA reads TGCGCCAGCAGGCCGGACAGGGCCCAAGAGACCCAGTACTTC. It specifies CASRPDRAQETQYF. The whole variable domain, remainder taken from reference TRBV5-1 and TRBJ2-5, is KAGVTQTPRYLIKTRGQQVTLSCSPISGHRSVSWYQQTPGQGLQFLFEYFSETQRNKGNFPGRFSGRQFSNSRSEMNVSTLELGDSALYLCASRPDRAQETQYFGPGTRLLVL.